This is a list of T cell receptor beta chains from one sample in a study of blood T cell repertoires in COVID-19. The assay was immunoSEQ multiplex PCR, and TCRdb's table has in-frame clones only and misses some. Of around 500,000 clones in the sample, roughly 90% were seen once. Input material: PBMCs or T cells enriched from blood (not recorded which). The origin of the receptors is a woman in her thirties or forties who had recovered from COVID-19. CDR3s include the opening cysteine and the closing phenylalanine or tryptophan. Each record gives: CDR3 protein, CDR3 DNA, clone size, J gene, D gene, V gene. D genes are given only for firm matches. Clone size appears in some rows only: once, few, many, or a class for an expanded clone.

CASSPRGPRESPVVSNQPQHF | TGTGCCAGCAGCCCAAGGGGGCCGAGAGAAAGTCCTGTTGTGAGCAATCAGCCCCAGCATTTT | . | TRBJ1-5 | TRBD1 | TRBV3-1/TRBV3-2
CASSLVAGEGSQYF | TGTGCCAGCAGCTTAGTAGCGGGTGAAGGTAGTCAGTACTTC | few | TRBJ2-4 | TRBD2 | TRBV7-9
CASSGAGPGSYEQYF | TGTGCCAGCAGCGGAGCTGGTCCGGGCTCCTACGAGCAGTACTTC | . | TRBJ2-7 | . | TRBV7-9
CASSEGLAGVAKNIQYF | TGTGCCAGCAGTGAAGGACTAGCGGGAGTGGCCAAAAACATTCAGTACTTC | . | TRBJ2-4 | TRBD2 | TRBV27
CASSQDSVKYNSPLHF | TGCGCCAGCAGCCAAGATTCGGTAAAATATAATTCACCCCTCCACTTT | . | TRBJ1-6 | . | TRBV4-1
CASSLGGLNNEQFF | TGCGCCAGCAGCTTAGGAGGGTTAAACAATGAGCAGTTCTTC | . | TRBJ2-1 | . | TRBV5-1
CASSLGQGTLYGGYTF | TGTGCCAGCAGCTTAGGACAGGGGACACTCTATGGTGGCTACACCTTC | . | TRBJ1-2 | TRBD1 | TRBV13
CASSPSQGEVGTEAFF | TGTGCCAGCAGTCCGTCACAGGGGGAAGTTGGCACTGAAGCTTTCTTT | . | TRBJ1-1 | TRBD1 | TRBV27
CASSLGQLKETQYF | TGTGCCAGCAGCCTGGGACAGTTAAAAGAGACCCAGTACTTC | . | TRBJ2-5 | TRBD1 | TRBV5-6
CASSLQLNLETQYF | TGTGCCAGCAGCTTACAACTAAACCTGGAGACCCAGTACTTC | . | TRBJ2-5 | . | TRBV7-8
CASSKDSDYGYTF | TGTGCCAGCAGCAAGGACAGTGACTATGGCTACACCTTC | . | TRBJ1-2 | . | TRBV9
CASSLTGGSYNEQFF | TGCGCCAGCAGTCTCACAGGGGGCTCCTACAATGAGCAGTTCTTC | . | TRBJ2-1 | TRBD1 | TRBV10-1
CAWTLGLGGPHPRGYTF | TGTGCCTGGACCTTGGGACTCGGTGGTCCTCACCCAAGGGGCTACACCTTC | . | TRBJ1-2 | . | TRBV30
CASSFSGLATPYEQYF | TGTGCCAGCAGCTTCTCGGGACTAGCGACTCCCTACGAGCAGTACTTC | . | TRBJ2-7 | TRBD2 | TRBV5-6
CASSRDRGNNEKLFF | TGTGCCAGCAGTCGGGACAGGGGGAATAATGAAAAACTGTTTTTT | . | TRBJ1-4 | TRBD1 | TRBV2
CASSRQRPHEQYF | TGTGCCAGTAGTAGGCAGCGTCCCCACGAGCAGTACTTC | . | TRBJ2-7 | . | TRBV19
CATSDRGGNQPQHF | TGTGCCACCAGTGATCGGGGAGGCAATCAGCCCCAGCATTTT | . | TRBJ1-5 | . | TRBV24-1
CASSRGGGPNQPQHF | TGTGCCAGCAGCCGTGGGGGGGGCCCTAATCAGCCCCAGCATTTT | few | TRBJ1-5 | . | TRBV6-5
CASSTQGAHGYTF | TGTGCCAGTAGTACTCAGGGGGCTCATGGCTACACCTTC | . | TRBJ1-2 | TRBD1 | TRBV19
CASSSPVTSGSYEQYF | TGTGCCAGCAGCTCGCCCGTGACTAGCGGCTCCTACGAGCAGTACTTC | . | TRBJ2-7 | TRBD2 | TRBV7-2
CASSPQLGLAGAGELFF | TGTGCCAGCAGCCCCCAACTGGGACTAGCGGGAGCCGGGGAGCTGTTTTTT | . | TRBJ2-2 | TRBD2 | TRBV11-3
CASSLGSEGPSGNTIYF | TGCGCCAGCAGCTTGGGGTCGGAGGGACCCTCTGGAAACACCATATATTTT | . | TRBJ1-3 | . | TRBV5-1
CASSLTGSGNTIYF | TGTGCCAGCAGCTTGACAGGGTCTGGAAACACCATATATTTT | . | TRBJ1-3 | TRBD1 | TRBV9
CASSQDPRNYGYTF | TGCGCCAGCAGCCAAGATCCACGGAACTATGGCTACACCTTC | few | TRBJ1-2 | . | TRBV4-3
CASSNRQGAGEKLFF | TGTGCCAGCAGTAATAGACAGGGGGCAGGGGAAAAACTGTTTTTT | . | TRBJ1-4 | TRBD1 | TRBV27
CASSSLLGTGADGYTF | TGTGCCAGCAGCTCGCTTCTCGGGACAGGGGCGGATGGCTACACCTTC | . | TRBJ1-2 | TRBD1 | TRBV14
CASSATSGPWDTQYF | TGTGCCAGCAGCGCCACTAGCGGTCCTTGGGATACGCAGTATTTT | . | TRBJ2-3 | TRBD2 | TRBV11-3
CASSSRDSSPVEQFF | TGTGCCAGTAGTTCAAGGGACTCTTCTCCAGTTGAGCAGTTCTTC | . | TRBJ2-1 | . | TRBV19
CASSYVSGRTITEAFF | TGTGCCAGCAGTTATGTATCGGGGAGGACGATCACTGAAGCTTTCTTT | . | TRBJ1-1 | . | TRBV6-2/TRBV6-3
CASAGETQYF | TGTGCCAGCGCGGGGGAGACCCAGTACTTC | . | TRBJ2-5 | . | TRBV6-5
CASSQGRRLYEQYF | TGTGCCAGCAGCCAAGGCAGAAGACTTTACGAGCAGTACTTC | . | TRBJ2-7 | . | TRBV3-1/TRBV3-2
CASSIWDSAYGYTF | TGTGCCAGTAGTATATGGGACAGCGCCTATGGCTACACCTTC | . | TRBJ1-2 | TRBD1 | TRBV19
CASSMKTAYTDTQYF | TGTGCCAGTAGTATGAAGACAGCCTACACAGATACGCAGTATTTT | . | TRBJ2-3 | . | TRBV19
CASSLDLIRSYETQYF | TGTGCCAGCAGCTTAGATCTAATTCGGAGTTACGAGACCCAGTACTTC | . | TRBJ2-5 | . | TRBV11-2
CASSERGLLQETQYF | TGTGCCAGCAGTGAGAGGGGACTACTCCAAGAGACCCAGTACTTC | . | TRBJ2-5 | TRBD2 | TRBV6-4
CASSFDRANTGELFF | TGTGCCAGCAGCTTTGACAGGGCGAACACCGGGGAGCTGTTTTTT | . | TRBJ2-2 | TRBD1 | TRBV7-6
CASSERRGRAFF | TGTGCCAGCAGTGAACGTCGAGGGAGGGCTTTCTTT | . | TRBJ1-1 | . | TRBV25-1